This T cell receptor beta chain was identified in a study of shared clonotypes between healthy human individuals. About the research overall: Used for every donor were three CD4 naive, three CD4 memory, two CD8 naive and one CD8 memory plate.

Data came from immunoSEQ multiplex PCR; TCRdb stores just in-frame clones and leaves some out. Of roughly 2,300,000 clones listed, approximately 90% are singletons. Concerning this clone itself: What it binds is not known.

Germline CDR1 is SEHNR and CDR2 is FQNEAQ (reference sequence). V lost 3 bases, J lost 4 bases, and 15 bases lay in between. The CDR3 loop spans 15 amino acids. Study conclusions and caveats: Around 5.3% of naive CD4 clonotypes were shared across several donors. The study sampled only blood, and tissue repertoires likely differ.

The material sequenced was naive CD4+ T cells from PBMCs. Subset of the sample: CD45RA+ positively selected. V usage is TRBV7-9 and J usage is TRBJ1-1, with a possible D match to TRBD1 (6 bases). The TCR originated in a man between 18 and 35 years old in good health. Some clones in this sample may be carry-over from other donors' samples. The CDR3 loop reads CASSFHRDKGTEAFF. Here the CDR3 DNA reads TGTGCCAGCAGCTTCCACAGGGATAAGGGCACTGAAGCTTTCTTT.